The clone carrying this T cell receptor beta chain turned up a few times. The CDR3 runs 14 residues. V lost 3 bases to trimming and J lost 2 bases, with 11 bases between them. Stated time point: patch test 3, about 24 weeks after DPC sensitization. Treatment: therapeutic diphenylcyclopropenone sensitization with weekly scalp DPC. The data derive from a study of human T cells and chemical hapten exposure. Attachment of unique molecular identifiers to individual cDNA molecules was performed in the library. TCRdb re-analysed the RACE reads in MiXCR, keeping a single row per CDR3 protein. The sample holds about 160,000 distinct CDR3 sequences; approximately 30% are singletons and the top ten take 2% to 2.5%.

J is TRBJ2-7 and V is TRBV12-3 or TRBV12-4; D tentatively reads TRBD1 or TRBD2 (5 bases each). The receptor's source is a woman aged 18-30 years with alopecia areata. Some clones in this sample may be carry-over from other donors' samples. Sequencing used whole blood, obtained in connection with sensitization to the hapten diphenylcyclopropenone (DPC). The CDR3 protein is CASSFQLGAYEQYF. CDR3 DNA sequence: TGTGCCAGCAGTTTCCAGCTGGGGGCCTACGAGCAGTACTTC.